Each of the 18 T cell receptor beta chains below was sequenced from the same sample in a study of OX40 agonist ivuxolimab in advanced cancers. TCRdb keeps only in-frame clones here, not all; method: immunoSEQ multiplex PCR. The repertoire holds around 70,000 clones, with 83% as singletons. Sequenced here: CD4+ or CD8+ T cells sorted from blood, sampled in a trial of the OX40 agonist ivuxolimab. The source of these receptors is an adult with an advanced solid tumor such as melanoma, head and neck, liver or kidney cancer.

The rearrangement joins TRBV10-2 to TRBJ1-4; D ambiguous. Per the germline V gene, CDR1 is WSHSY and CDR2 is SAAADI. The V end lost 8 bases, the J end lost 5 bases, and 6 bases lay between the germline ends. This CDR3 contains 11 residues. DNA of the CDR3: TGCGCCAGCGGCGTAAATGAAAAACTGTTTTTT. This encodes CASGVNEKLFF.

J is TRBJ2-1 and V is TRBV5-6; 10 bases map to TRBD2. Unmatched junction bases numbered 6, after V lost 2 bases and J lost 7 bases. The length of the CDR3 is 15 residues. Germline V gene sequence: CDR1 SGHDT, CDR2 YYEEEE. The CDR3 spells CASSLQGLATNEQFF. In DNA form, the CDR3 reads TGTGCCAGCAGCTTACAGGGACTAGCGACAAATGAGCAGTTCTTC.

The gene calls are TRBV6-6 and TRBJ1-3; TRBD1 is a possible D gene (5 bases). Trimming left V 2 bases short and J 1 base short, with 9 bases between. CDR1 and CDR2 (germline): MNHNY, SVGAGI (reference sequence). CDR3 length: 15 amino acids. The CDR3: CASSYVPGSGNTIYF. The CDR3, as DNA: TGTGCCAGCAGTTACGTGCCAGGGTCTGGAAACACCATATATTTT.

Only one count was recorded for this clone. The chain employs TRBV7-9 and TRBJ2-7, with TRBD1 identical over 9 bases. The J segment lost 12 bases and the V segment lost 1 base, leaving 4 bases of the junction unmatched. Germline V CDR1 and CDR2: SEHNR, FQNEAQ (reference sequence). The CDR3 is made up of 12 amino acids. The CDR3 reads CASSLDRGRMYF. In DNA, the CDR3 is TGTGCCAGCAGCTTAGACAGGGGGCGGATGTACTTC.

CDR3 in amino acids: CASSTGVGNTIYF. CDR3 nucleotides: TGTGCCAGCAGTACAGGGGTAGGAAACACCATATATTTT. The V gene is TRBV6-5, the J gene TRBJ1-3, with TRBD1 matching 7 bases. The CDR3 runs to 13 residues. V shed 5 bases, J shed 4 bases, and the junction held 2 bases outside the gene matches. CDR1 and CDR2 from the germline V gene are MNHEY and SVGAGI.

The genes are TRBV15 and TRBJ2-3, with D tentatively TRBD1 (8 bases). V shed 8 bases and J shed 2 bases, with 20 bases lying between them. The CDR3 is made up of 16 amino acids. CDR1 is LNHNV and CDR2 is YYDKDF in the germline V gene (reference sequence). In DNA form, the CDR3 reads TGTGCCACCCACAGGGGGGGGAGCGGGGTCACAGATACGCAGTATTTT. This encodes CATHRGGSGVTDTQYF.

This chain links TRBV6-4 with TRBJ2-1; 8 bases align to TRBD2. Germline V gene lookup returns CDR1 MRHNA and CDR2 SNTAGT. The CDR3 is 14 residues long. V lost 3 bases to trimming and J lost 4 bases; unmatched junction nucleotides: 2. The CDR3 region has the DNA TGTGCCAGCAGTGAGGGCGGGAGGTACAATGAGCAGTTCTTC. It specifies CASSEGGRYNEQFF.

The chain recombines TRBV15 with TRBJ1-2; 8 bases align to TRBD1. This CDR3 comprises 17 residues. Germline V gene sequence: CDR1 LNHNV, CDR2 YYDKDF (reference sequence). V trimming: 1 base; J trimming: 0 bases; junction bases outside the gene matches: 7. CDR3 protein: CATSRGGTGFTNYGYTF. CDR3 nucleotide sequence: TGTGCCACCAGCAGAGGGGGGACAGGCTTTACTAACTATGGCTACACCTTC.

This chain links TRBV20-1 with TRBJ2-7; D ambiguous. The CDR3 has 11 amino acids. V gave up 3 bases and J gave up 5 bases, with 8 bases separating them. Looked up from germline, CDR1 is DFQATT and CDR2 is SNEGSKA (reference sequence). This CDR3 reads CSASDRHEQYF. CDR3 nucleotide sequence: TGCAGTGCTAGCGACCGGCACGAGCAGTACTTC.

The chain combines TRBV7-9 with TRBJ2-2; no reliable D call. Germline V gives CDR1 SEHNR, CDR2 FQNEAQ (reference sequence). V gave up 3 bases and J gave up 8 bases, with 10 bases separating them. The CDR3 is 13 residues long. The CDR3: CASSLNPTGELFF. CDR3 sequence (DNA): TGTGCCAGCAGCTTGAACCCTACAGGGGAGCTGTTTTTT. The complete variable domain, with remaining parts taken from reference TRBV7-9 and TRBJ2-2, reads DTGVSQNPRHKITKRGQNVTFRCDPISEHNRLYWYRQTLGQGPEFLTYFQNEAQLEKSRLLSDRFSAERPKGSFSTLEIQRTEQGDSAMYLCASSLNPTGELFFGEGSRLTVL.

The CDR3 region has the DNA TGTGCCAGCAGCTCGCCGGGGGCCCGATTACAGTTCTTC. It encodes CASSSPGARLQFF. J is TRBJ2-1 and V is TRBV7-3; D is tentatively TRBD1 or TRBD2 (6 bases each). The V end was cut by 4 bases, the J end by 13 bases, with 17 bases between. Germline V gene sequence: CDR1 SGHTA, CDR2 FQGTGA. There are 13 residues in the CDR3. Full variable domain (remainder filled in from reference TRBV7-3 and TRBJ2-1): GAGVSQTPSNKVTEKGKYVELRCDPISGHTALYWYRQSLGQGPEFLIYFQGTGAADDSGLPNDRFFAVRPEGSVSTLKIQRTERGDSAVYLCASSSPGARLQFFGPGTRLTVL.

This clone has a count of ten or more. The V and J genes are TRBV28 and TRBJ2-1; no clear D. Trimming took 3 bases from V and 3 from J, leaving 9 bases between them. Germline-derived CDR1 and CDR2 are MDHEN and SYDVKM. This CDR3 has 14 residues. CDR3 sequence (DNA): TGTGCCAGCAGTTTCACACTGGACTACAATGAGCAGTTCTTC. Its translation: CASSFTLDYNEQFF.

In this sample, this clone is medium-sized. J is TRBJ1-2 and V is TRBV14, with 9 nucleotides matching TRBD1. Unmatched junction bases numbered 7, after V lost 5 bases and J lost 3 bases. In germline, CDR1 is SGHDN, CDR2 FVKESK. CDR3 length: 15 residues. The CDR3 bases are TGTGCCAGCAGCGAAGGGACAGGGAAGGACTATGGCTACACCTTC. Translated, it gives CASSEGTGKDYGYTF.

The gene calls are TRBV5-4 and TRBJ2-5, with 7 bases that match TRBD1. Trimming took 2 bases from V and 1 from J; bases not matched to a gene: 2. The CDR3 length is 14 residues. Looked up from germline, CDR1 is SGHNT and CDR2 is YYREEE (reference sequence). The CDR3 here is CASSLDRVQETQYF. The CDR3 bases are TGTGCCAGCAGCTTAGACAGGGTCCAAGAGACCCAGTACTTC.

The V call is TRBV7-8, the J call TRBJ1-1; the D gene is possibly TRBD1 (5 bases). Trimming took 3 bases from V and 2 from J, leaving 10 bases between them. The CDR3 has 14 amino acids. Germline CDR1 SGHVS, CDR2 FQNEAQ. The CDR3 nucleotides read TGTGCCAGCAGCTTGGGGGTTTTAAACACTGAAGCTTTCTTT. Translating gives CASSLGVLNTEAFF. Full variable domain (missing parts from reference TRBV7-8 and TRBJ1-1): GAGVSQSPRYKVAKRGQDVALRCDPISGHVSLFWYQQALGQGPEFLTYFQNEAQLDKSGLPSDRFFAERPEGSVSTLKIQRTQQEDSAVYLCASSLGVLNTEAFFGQGTRLTVV.

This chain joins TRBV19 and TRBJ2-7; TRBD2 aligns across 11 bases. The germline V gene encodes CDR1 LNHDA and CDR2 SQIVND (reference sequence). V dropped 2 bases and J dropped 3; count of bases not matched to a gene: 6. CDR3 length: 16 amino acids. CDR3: CASSITLAGARYEQYF. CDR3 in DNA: TGTGCCAGTAGTATAACACTAGCGGGAGCCCGCTACGAGCAGTACTTC.

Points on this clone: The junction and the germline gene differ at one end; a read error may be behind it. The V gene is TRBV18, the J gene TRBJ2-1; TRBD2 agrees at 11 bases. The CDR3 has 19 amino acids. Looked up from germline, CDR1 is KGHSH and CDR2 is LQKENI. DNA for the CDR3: TGTGCCAGCTCGCCACTCCGGACTAGCGGGTCCTTGCCTTACAATGAGCAGTTCTTC. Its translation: CASSPLRTSGSLPYNEQFF. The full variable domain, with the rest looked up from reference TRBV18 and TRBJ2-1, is NAGVMQNPRHLVRRRGQEARLRCSPMKGHSHVYWYRQLPEEGLKFMVYLQKENIIDESGMPKERFSAEFPKEGPSILRIQQVVRGDSAAYFCASSPLRTSGSLPYNEQFFGPGTRLTVL.

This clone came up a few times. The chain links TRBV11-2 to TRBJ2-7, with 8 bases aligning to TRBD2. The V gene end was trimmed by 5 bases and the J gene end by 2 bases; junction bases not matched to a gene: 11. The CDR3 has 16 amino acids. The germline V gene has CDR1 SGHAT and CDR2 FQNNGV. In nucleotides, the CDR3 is TGTGCCAGCAGCCCCCGACTAGCGAAAAAAACCTACGAGCAGTACTTC. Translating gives CASSPRLAKKTYEQYF.